Shown below are 3 T cell receptor beta chains from a single sample sequenced in a study of beta chain features in type 1 diabetes. Broader study findings: Shortening of TCRB CDR3s, moderate but significant, appeared in all four CD4+ subsets of Type 1 diabetes patients.

All of the isolated RNA was reverse transcribed, so expressed TCRB transcripts were sequenced. Only in-frame clones appear in the TCRdb table, and some are missing; sequencing was by immunoSEQ multiplex PCR. The sample includes 150,000 to 200,000 clones, around 7.9% of them seen just once. Their antigens remain unidentified. Sequencing was carried out using central memory CD4+ T cells from blood. Every receptor here comes from a man aged 18 to 29 with type 1 diabetes.

The CDR3 loop is CASSPPAGSREQFF. The CDR3 bases are TGTGCCAGCTCACCACCTGCTGGTTCGAGGGAGCAGTTCTTC. The V call is TRBV18, the J call TRBJ2-1, with no clear D. This CDR3 has 14 amino acids. The V end lost 0 bases, the J end lost 10 bases, and 13 bases lay between the germline ends. Germline CDR1 reads KGHSH; CDR2 reads LQKENI.

The chain recombines TRBV28 with TRBJ2-5, with 8 bases fitting TRBD2. V lost 5 bases to trimming and J lost 4 bases; unmatched junction nucleotides: 12. Germline values: CDR1 MDHEN, CDR2 SYDVKM. The CDR3 extends over 16 amino acids. CDR3 amino acids: CASSGRGAGLVETQYF. The CDR3 DNA follows: TGTGCCAGCAGTGGGCGGGGGGCAGGATTGGTAGAGACCCAGTACTTC.

The J gene is TRBJ2-1, the V gene TRBV6-5; 8 positions match TRBD2. The V gene end was trimmed by 8 bases and the J gene end by 0 bases; junction bases not matched to a gene: 6. CDR3 size: 15 residues. Germline assignment: CDR1 MNHEY and CDR2 SVGAGI. CDR3 nucleotides: TGTGCCAGCCGAACTAGCGGCAGCTCCTACAATGAGCAGTTCTTC. Translating it yields CASRTSGSSYNEQFF.